A selection of T cell receptor beta chains follows, all from one sample in a study of T cells in Graves' hyperthyroidism and ophthalmopathy. Via MiXCR, TCRdb re-called the multiplex PCR reads, giving one row per CDR3 protein. The data show around 600,000 distinct CDR3 sequences, with roughly 46% seen just once and less than 9% held by the top ten. The specimen sequenced was peripheral blood or thyroid tissue (not recorded which). The receptors were sampled from an adult man with Graves' disease, either hyperthyroidism or ophthalmopathy (not recorded which). CDR3s include the opening cysteine and the closing phenylalanine or tryptophan. Fields, in order: CDR3 protein, CDR3 length, V gene.

cdr3_aa: CASSRAGTANQPQHF
cdr3_length: 15
v_call: TRBV6-1

cdr3_aa: CASRDREDEQYF
cdr3_length: 12
v_call: TRBV6-1

cdr3_aa: CASILTGTSDNEQYF
cdr3_length: 15
v_call: TRBV7-9

cdr3_aa: CASSNLRDRGDYEQYF
cdr3_length: 16
v_call: TRBV7-2

cdr3_aa: CASSQEFGGYTF
cdr3_length: 12
v_call: TRBV3-1

cdr3_aa: CASSPRWAGTTGELFF
cdr3_length: 16
v_call: TRBV7-9

cdr3_aa: CASSLTPAGSGANVLTF
cdr3_length: 17
v_call: TRBV7-2

cdr3_aa: CASSPVTVSGNTIYF
cdr3_length: 15
v_call: TRBV7-9

cdr3_aa: CATRRVGRRQETQYF
cdr3_length: 15
v_call: TRBV15

cdr3_aa: CASSATQETQYF
cdr3_length: 12
v_call: TRBV6-5

cdr3_aa: CASSRGLAGALYEQYF
cdr3_length: 16
v_call: TRBV11-2

cdr3_aa: CSVAMGPTGGSNQPQHF
cdr3_length: 17
v_call: TRBV29-1

cdr3_aa: CASSRRQGTAEAFF
cdr3_length: 14
v_call: TRBV19

cdr3_aa: CASSLTAGSTDTQYF
cdr3_length: 15
v_call: TRBV7-9